This T cell receptor (beta chain) was recovered during a study of blood T cell repertoires in COVID-19. Whole-study context: PBMCs, B-cell-depleted T cells, or T cells were the source of the cDNA or gDNA that made up the material.

A word on this clone: At one end the junction does not follow the germline gene, possibly because of a read error.

TCRdb's table, derived via immunoSEQ multiplex PCR, lists solely in-frame clones and lacks some. The sample consists of some 220,000 clones, 84% of them appearing once. Germline V gene data show CDR1 as SSHAT and CDR2 as FNYEAQ (reference sequence). The CDR3 is 14 residues long. The sequence was obtained from a man between 45 and 60 years old with acute or convalescent COVID-19. The chain combines TRBV7-7 with TRBJ2-2; D is undetermined. Sequencing input: peripheral blood. CDR3 nucleotides: TGTGCTAGCAGCCCTTCACCGGGCACCGGGGAGCTGTTTTTT. Translated, it gives CASSPSPGTGELFF.